This entry lists 21 T cell receptor beta chains sequenced from one sample in a study of OX40 agonist ivuxolimab in advanced cancers. Using immunoSEQ multiplex PCR, the repertoire was profiled, and TCRdb retains in-frame clones only, with some absent. The data contain about 73,000 clones, 88% of them singletons. The specimen comprised CD4+ or CD8+ T cells sorted from blood, sampled in a trial of the OX40 agonist ivuxolimab. The receptors were gathered from an adult with an advanced solid tumor such as melanoma, head and neck, liver or kidney cancer.

This clone occurred a few times. The chain employs TRBV2 and TRBJ1-5, with TRBD1 matching 7 bases. Germline loops: CDR1 SNHLY, CDR2 FYNNEI. With V trimmed by 4 bases and J by 6 bases, 3 bases remained unmatched. The CDR3 runs 13 residues. The CDR3 DNA sequence: TGTGCCAGCAGTGGACAGGGAAGTCAGCCCCAGCATTTT. This translates into CASSGQGSQPQHF.

The chain recombines TRBV2 with TRBJ1-1; 7 bases line up with TRBD1. CDR1 SNHLY and CDR2 FYNNEI come from the germline V gene. J gave up 8 bases and V 4 bases, and 7 bases lay outside the gene matches. CDR3 length: 13 residues. CDR3 protein: CASSVGEGAEAFF. CDR3 sequence (DNA): TGTGCCAGCAGTGTTGGGGAGGGGGCCGAAGCTTTCTTT.

V and J are TRBV7-2 and TRBJ2-1; TRBD2 agrees at 11 bases. Germline V gene data show CDR1 as SGHTA and CDR2 as FQGNSA. The CDR3 has 15 residues. V lost 6 bases and J lost 3; bases outside the gene matches: 4. The CDR3 DNA is TGTGCCAGCAGTACTAGCGGGAGCCGCTACAATGAGCAGTTCTTC. This codes for CASSTSGSRYNEQFF.

This clone was counted a few times. The chain links TRBV7-8 to TRBJ2-1; TRBD2 matches 14 bases. With 5 bases clipped from V and 6 bases from J, the junction kept 15 bases outside the gene matches. Germline V gene data show CDR1 as SGHVS and CDR2 as FQNEAQ. The CDR3 runs 19 residues. The CDR3 is CASSLEFGLAGGGSNEQFF. The CDR3, as DNA: TGTGCCAGCAGCCTCGAGTTCGGACTAGCGGGGGGAGGGTCCAATGAGCAGTTCTTC.

This chain uses TRBV5-4 with TRBJ2-5; 11 bases line up with TRBD2. V shed 4 bases, J shed 5 bases, and the junction held 13 bases outside the gene matches. CDR1 SGHNT and CDR2 YYREEE come from the germline V gene (reference sequence). This CDR3 comprises 17 residues. The chain's CDR3 is CASSPPPSGGQRETQYF. Written as DNA, the CDR3 is TGTGCCAGCAGCCCACCCCCTAGCGGGGGGCAACGGGAGACCCAGTACTTC.

The chain joins TRBV7-9 to TRBJ2-7; 10 bases fit TRBD2. Trimming removed 5 bases from V and 7 bases from J; junction bases left unmatched: 5. Germline assignment: CDR1 SEHNR and CDR2 FQNEAQ (reference sequence). This CDR3 is built from 13 residues. In nucleotides, the CDR3 is TGTGCCAGCAGCCGGACTAGCGGTCTGGAGCAGTACTTC. Translating gives CASSRTSGLEQYF.

The chain links TRBV5-4 to TRBJ2-5; maybe TRBD2 (6 bases). Germline V gene sequence: CDR1 SGHNT, CDR2 YYREEE (reference sequence). V lost 0 bases to trimming and J lost 5 bases, with 14 bases between them. This CDR3 comprises 15 residues. Here the CDR3 reads CASSLEAGKGETQYF. CDR3 nucleotides: TGTGCCAGCAGCTTGGAGGCGGGGAAAGGGGAGACCCAGTACTTC.

This chain connects TRBV12-5 to TRBJ2-5, with D possibly matching TRBD2 (6 bases). Germline values: CDR1 LGHNT, CDR2 FRNRAP. The ends were cut back, 8 bases at V and 4 bases at J, with 11 bases in the middle. CDR3 length equals 12 residues. CDR3 DNA: TGTGCTAGTCTGCGGGATGGAGAGACCCAGTACTTC. It is translated as CASLRDGETQYF.

The chain carries TRBV7-9 and TRBJ2-5; 7 nucleotides match TRBD2. The CDR3 is made up of 12 amino acids. Germline V CDR1 and CDR2: SEHNR, FQNEAQ (reference sequence). CDR3: CAWGGAEETQYF. For the CDR3, the DNA is TGTGCATGGGGAGGGGCAGAGGAGACCCAGTACTTC.

This clone was seen a handful of times. The chain combines TRBV7-8 with TRBJ1-5, with 10 bases identical to TRBD1. CDR3 size: 16 residues. The V segment lost 5 bases and the J segment 2 bases; nucleotides outside the gene matches: 6. Germline lookup yields CDR1 SGHVS and CDR2 FQNEAQ. The CDR3 is CASSMTGTGGNQPQHF. CDR3 in DNA: TGTGCCAGCAGCATGACCGGGACAGGGGGCAATCAGCCCCAGCATTTT.

The chain has TRBV28 and TRBJ2-7, with a weak D call TRBD2 (5 bases). The CDR3 is 13 amino acids. With 3 bases removed from V and 2 bases from J, the gap between germline ends came to 8 bases. Germline values: CDR1 MDHEN, CDR2 SYDVKM. This chain's CDR3 is CASSFGVAYEQYF. The CDR3 DNA reads TGTGCCAGCAGTTTCGGGGTAGCCTACGAGCAGTACTTC.

The rearrangement joins TRBV25-1 to TRBJ1-2; no reliable D call. The CDR3 is 13 residues long. The V gene's germline CDR1 is MGHDK and CDR2 SYGVNS. Trimming took 0 bases from V and 7 from J, leaving 9 bases between them. CDR3 DNA sequence: TGTGCCAGCAGTGAATATGAGGGCGGTGGCTACACCTTC. Protein sequence: CASSEYEGGGYTF.

This sequence joins TRBV5-1 and TRBJ2-2; no clear D gene. The CDR3 contains 14 residues. The V and J ends lost 1 base and 4 bases respectively, with 8 bases between them. Germline V gene data show CDR1 as SGHRS and CDR2 as YFSETQ. CDR3 amino acids: CASSLLGFTGELFF. The CDR3 bases are TGCGCCAGCAGCTTGTTGGGTTTCACCGGGGAGCTGTTTTTT.

The chain uses TRBV7-8 and TRBJ2-2; D not resolved. This CDR3 is 15 amino acids long. Germline V lookup: CDR1 SGHVS, CDR2 FQNEAQ. V lost 2 bases, J lost 5 bases, and 12 bases lay in between. The CDR3 DNA sequence: TGTGCCAGCAGCTTAAGTGGTGGCACAACCGGGGAGCTGTTTTTT. Translating it yields CASSLSGGTTGELFF.

The rearrangement uses TRBV5-1 and TRBJ2-7; 11 nucleotides match TRBD2. The germline V gene has CDR1 SGHRS and CDR2 YFSETQ. Trimming cost V 4 bases and J 0 bases; bases outside gene matches: 9. The CDR3 extends over 17 amino acids. The CDR3 here is CASSRDGTSGNSYEQYF. The CDR3 DNA follows: TGCGCCAGCAGCAGGGACGGGACTAGCGGAAACTCCTACGAGCAGTACTTC.

The chain uses TRBV11-3 and TRBJ2-7; TRBD1 matches at 9 bases. Looked up from germline, CDR1 is SGHNT and CDR2 is YENEEA. There are 15 residues in the CDR3. The V gene end was trimmed by 5 bases and the J gene end by 2 bases; junction bases not matched to a gene: 7. This CDR3 is CASSAGTGRTYEQYF. Here the CDR3 DNA reads TGTGCCAGCAGCGCCGGGACAGGGCGCACCTACGAGCAGTACTTC. Looking up the rest from reference TRBV11-3 and TRBJ2-7 gives the full variable domain: EAGVVQSPRYKIIEKKQPVAFWCNPISGHNTLYWYLQNLGQGPELLIRYENEEAVDDSQLPKDRFSAERLKGVDSTLKIQPAELGDSAVYLCASSAGTGRTYEQYFGPGTRLTVT.

The chain has TRBV2 and TRBJ2-2, with D unclear. Germline CDR1 and CDR2: SNHLY and FYNNEI. The CDR3 covers 14 residues. Trimming cost V 8 bases and J 0 bases, with 10 bases left between them. CDR3 nucleotide sequence: TGTGCCAGCTTACCTCACCCGAACACCGGGGAGCTGTTTTTT. Translated: CASLPHPNTGELFF.

The chain joins TRBV7-8 to TRBJ2-1; D is unclear. The V gene lost 2 bases and the J gene lost 3 bases, with 5 bases spanning the gap. Per germline, CDR1 SGHVS and CDR2 FQNEAQ. CDR3 length: 13 amino acids. CDR3 sequence: CASSLSGYNEQFF. CDR3 in DNA: TGTGCCAGCAGCTTATCTGGCTACAATGAGCAGTTCTTC.

This rearrangement joins TRBV19 to TRBJ2-5, with TRBD2 matching over 10 bases. After removal of 2 bases from V and 1 base from J, the junction contained 4 bases not matched to a gene. This CDR3 spans 16 amino acids. Germline V gives CDR1 LNHDA, CDR2 SQIVND (reference sequence). For the CDR3, the DNA is TGTGCCAGTAGTATATCTAGCGGGGGTCTCCAAGAGACCCAGTACTTC. It encodes CASSISSGGLQETQYF.

CDR3 loop: CAWNRDSHQPQHF. The CDR3 nucleotides read TGTGCCTGGAATCGGGACAGCCATCAGCCCCAGCATTTT. The chain joins TRBV30 to TRBJ1-5; 7 bases agree with TRBD1. The junction had 5 bases not matched to a gene; V was cut back by 4 bases and J by 5 bases. The CDR3 sequence is 13 residues long. Germline V CDR1 and CDR2: GTSNPN, SVGIG (reference sequence). The full variable domain, in which reference TRBV30 and TRBJ1-5 provide the parts outside the CDR3, is SQTIHQWPATLVQPVGSPLSLECTVEGTSNPNLYWYRQAAGRGLQLLFYSVGIGQISSEVPQNLSASRPQDRQFILSSKKLLLSDSGFYLCAWNRDSHQPQHFGDGTRLSIL.

V is TRBV5-4 and J is TRBJ2-7; D unresolved. Germline V lookup: CDR1 SGHNT, CDR2 YYREEE (reference sequence). V was clipped by 1 base and J by 5 bases, with 7 bases between them. There are 12 residues in the CDR3. The CDR3 reads CASSLLSNEQYF. CDR3 in DNA: TGTGCCAGCAGCTTGCTTTCAAACGAGCAGTACTTC.